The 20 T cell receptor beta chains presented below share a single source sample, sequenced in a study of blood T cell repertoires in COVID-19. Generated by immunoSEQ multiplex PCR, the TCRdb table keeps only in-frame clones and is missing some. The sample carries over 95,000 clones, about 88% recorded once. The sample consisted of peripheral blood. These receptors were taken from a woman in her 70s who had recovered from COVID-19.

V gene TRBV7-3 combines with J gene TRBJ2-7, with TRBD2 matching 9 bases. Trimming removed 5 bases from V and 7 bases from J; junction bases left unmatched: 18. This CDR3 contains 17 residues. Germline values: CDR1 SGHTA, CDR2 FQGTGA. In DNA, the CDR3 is TGTGCCAGCAGCGCCCTTAGCGGGAGATCCGGTCGCGGTGAGCAGTACTTC. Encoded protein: CASSALSGRSGRGEQYF.

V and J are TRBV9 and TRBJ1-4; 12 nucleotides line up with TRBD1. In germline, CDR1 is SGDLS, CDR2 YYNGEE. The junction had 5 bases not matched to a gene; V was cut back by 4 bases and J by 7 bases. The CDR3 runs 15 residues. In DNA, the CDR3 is TGTGCCAGCAGCCCAGGGACAGGGGGCACTGAAAAACTGTTTTTT. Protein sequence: CASSPGTGGTEKLFF.

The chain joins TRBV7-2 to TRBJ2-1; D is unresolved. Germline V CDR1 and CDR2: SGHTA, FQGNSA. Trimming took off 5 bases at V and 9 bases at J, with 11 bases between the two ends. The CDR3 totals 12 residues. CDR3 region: CASSLDPGEQFF. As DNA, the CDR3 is TGTGCCAGCAGCCTCGACCCGGGTGAGCAGTTCTTC.

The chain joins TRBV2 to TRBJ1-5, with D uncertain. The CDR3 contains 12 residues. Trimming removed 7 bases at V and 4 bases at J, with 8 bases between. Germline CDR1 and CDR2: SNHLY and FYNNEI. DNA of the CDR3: TGTGCCAGCAACATTCCTAATCAGCCCCAGCATTTT. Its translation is CASNIPNQPQHF.

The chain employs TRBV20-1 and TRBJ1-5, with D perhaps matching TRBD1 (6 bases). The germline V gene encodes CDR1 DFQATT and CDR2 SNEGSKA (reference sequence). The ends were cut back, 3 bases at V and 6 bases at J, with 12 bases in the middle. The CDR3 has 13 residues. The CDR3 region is CSASRLGAQPQHF. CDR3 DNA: TGCAGTGCTAGTCGACTGGGGGCTCAGCCCCAGCATTTT.

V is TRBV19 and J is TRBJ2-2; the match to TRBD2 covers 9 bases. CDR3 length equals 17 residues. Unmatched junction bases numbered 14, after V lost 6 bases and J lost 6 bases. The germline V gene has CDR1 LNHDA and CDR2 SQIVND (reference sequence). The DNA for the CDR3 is TGTGCCAGTAGCCCTTTAGCGGGAGAATTGTACGCCGGGGAGCTGTTTTTT. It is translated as CASSPLAGELYAGELFF.

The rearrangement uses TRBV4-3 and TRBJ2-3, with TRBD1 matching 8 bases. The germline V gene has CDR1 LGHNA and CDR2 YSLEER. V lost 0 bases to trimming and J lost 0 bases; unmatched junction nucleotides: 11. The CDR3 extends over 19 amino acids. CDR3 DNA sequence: TGCGCCAGCAGCCAAGACTTATTATCCGGGACAGGCAGCACAGATACGCAGTATTTT. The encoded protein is CASSQDLLSGTGSTDTQYF.

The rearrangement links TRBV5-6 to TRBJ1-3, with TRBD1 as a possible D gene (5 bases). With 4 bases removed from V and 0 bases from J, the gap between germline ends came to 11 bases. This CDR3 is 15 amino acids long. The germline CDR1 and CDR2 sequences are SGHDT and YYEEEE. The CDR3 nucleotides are TGTGCCAGCAGCCCGACGGGGGGCTCTGGAAACACCATATATTTT. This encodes CASSPTGGSGNTIYF.

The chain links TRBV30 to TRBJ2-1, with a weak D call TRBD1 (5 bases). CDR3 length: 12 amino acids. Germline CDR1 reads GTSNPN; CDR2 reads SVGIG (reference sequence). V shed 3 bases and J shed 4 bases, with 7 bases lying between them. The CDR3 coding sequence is TGTGCCTGGAGCCCAGGGTACAATGAGCAGTTCTTC. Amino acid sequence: CAWSPGYNEQFF.

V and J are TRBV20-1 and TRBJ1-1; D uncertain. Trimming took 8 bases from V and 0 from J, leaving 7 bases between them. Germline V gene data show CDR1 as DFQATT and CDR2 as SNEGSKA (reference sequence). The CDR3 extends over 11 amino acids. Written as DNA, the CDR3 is TGCAGTTACTTGGTGAACACTGAAGCTTTCTTT. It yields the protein CSYLVNTEAFF.

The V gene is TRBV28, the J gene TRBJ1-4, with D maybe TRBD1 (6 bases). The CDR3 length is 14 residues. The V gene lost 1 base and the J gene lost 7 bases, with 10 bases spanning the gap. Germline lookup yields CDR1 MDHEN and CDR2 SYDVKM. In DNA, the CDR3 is TGTGCCAGCAGTTTATACGGACAGCTTGAAAAACTGTTTTTT. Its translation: CASSLYGQLEKLFF.

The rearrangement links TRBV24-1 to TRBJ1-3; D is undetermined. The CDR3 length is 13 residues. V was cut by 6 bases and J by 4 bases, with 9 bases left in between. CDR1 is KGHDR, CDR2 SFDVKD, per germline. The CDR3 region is CATSPRLGNTIYF. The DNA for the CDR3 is TGTGCCACCAGTCCTAGGCTCGGAAACACCATATATTTT.

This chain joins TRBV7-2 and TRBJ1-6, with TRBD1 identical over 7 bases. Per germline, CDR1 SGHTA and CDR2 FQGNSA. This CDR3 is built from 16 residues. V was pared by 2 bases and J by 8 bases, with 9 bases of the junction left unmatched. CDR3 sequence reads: CASSLYREGQDSPLHF. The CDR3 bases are TGTGCCAGCAGCTTATATCGGGAAGGACAGGATTCACCCCTCCACTTT.

The CDR3 nucleotides read TGTGCCAGCTCACCTAGCGCGGGGACCGAGCAGTACTTC. Its translation: CASSPSAGTEQYF. The V and J genes are TRBV18 and TRBJ2-7, with D possibly TRBD2 on 6 matching bases. The CDR3 runs to 13 residues. The V gene's germline CDR1 is KGHSH and CDR2 LQKENI. The V gene lost 3 bases and the J gene lost 6 bases, with 12 bases spanning the gap. Full variable domain (remainder filled in from reference TRBV18 and TRBJ2-7): NAGVMQNPRHLVRRRGQEARLRCSPMKGHSHVYWYRQLPEEGLKFMVYLQKENIIDESGMPKERFSAEFPKEGPSILRIQQVVRGDSAAYFCASSPSAGTEQYFGPGTRLTVT.

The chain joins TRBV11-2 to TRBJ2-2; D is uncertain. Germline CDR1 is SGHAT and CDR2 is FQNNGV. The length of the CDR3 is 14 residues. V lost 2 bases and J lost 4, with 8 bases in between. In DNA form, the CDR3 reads TGTGCCAGCAGCTTATCCAGATCCACCGGGGAGCTGTTTTTT. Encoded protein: CASSLSRSTGELFF.

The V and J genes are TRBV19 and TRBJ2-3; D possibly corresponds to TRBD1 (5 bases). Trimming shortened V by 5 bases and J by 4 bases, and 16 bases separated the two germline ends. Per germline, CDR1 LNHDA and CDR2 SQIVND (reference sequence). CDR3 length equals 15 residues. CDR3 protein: CASSPTGSLADTQYF. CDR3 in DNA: TGTGCCAGTAGTCCCACAGGTTCCCTCGCAGATACGCAGTATTTT.

The CDR3 nucleotides are TGTGCCAGCAGTCCGACTAGCGGGAGGGTGTTGCGGAATGAGCAGTTCTTC. Amino acid sequence: CASSPTSGRVLRNEQFF. The chain recombines TRBV6-6 with TRBJ2-1; 14 bases are a match to TRBD2. The V gene end was trimmed by 5 bases and the J gene end by 7 bases; junction bases not matched to a gene: 10. The CDR3 has 17 amino acids. Germline CDR1 MNHNY, CDR2 SVGAGI (reference sequence).

The CDR3 nucleotides are TGTGCCAGCAGGGCACAGGGTTTAAGCAATCAGCCCCAGCATTTT. As protein: CASRAQGLSNQPQHF. The rearrangement uses TRBV6-5 and TRBJ1-5, with D possibly matching TRBD1 (6 bases). The ends were cut back, 6 bases at V and 1 base at J, with 13 bases in the middle. The CDR3 contains 15 residues. The germline V gene has CDR1 MNHEY and CDR2 SVGAGI.

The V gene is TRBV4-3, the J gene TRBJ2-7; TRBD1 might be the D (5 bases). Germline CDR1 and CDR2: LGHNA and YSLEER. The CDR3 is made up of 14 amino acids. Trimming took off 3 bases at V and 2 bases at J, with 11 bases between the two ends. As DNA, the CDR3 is TGCGCCAGCAGCCACAACAGGCAAACCTACGAGCAGTACTTC. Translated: CASSHNRQTYEQYF.

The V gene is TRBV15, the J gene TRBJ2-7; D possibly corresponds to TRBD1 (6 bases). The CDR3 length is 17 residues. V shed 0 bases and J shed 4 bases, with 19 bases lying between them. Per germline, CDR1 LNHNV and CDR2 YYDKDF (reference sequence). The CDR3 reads CATSRDRQAAWGYEQYF. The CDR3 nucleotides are TGTGCCACCAGCAGAGACCGACAGGCGGCATGGGGGTACGAGCAGTACTTC.